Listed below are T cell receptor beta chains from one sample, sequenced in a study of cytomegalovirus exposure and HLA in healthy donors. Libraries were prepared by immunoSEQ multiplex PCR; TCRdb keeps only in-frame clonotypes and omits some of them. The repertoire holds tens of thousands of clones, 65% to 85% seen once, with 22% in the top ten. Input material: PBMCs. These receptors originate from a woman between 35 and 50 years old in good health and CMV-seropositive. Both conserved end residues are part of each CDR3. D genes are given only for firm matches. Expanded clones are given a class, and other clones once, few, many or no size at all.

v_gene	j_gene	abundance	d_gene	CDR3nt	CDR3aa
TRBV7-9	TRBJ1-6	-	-	TGTGCCAGCAGCTCAAGGACAGTTTCACCCCTCCACTTT	CASSSRTVSPLHF
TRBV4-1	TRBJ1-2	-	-	TGCGCCAGCAGCAGAACAGGGTACGGCTACACCTTC	CASSRTGYGYTF
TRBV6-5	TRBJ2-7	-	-	TGTGCCAGCAGTTTCGACAACTCCTACGAGCAGTACTTC	CASSFDNSYEQYF
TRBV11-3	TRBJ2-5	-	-	TGTGCCAGCAGCTCTGGAGGGACCCAGTACTTC	CASSSGGTQYF
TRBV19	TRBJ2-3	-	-	TGTGCCAGTATGGTAGGGGCAGGGTCCACGGATACGCAGTATTTT	CASMVGAGSTDTQYF
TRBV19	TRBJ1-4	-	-	TGTGCCAGTAGTGGCAGGGTTTATAATGAAAAACTGTTTTTT	CASSGRVYNEKLFF
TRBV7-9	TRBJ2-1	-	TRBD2	TGTGCCAGCAGCTTAGGGGATGGACTAGCGGGAGGCCATGAGCAGTTCTTC	CASSLGDGLAGGHEQFF
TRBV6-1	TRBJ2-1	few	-	TGTGCCAGCAGTGAGATGGGATTCGGGCAGGGGCCCTACAATGAGCAGTTCTTC	CASSEMGFGQGPYNEQFF
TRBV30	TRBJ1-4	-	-	TGTGCCTGGAGTGTACTAGGAAATGAAAAACTGTTTTTT	CAWSVLGNEKLFF
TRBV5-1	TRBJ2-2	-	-	TGCGCCAGCAGCTTGGTTGGAGGGAACTCCGGGGAGCTGTTTTTT	CASSLVGGNSGELFF
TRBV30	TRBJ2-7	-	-	TGTGCCTGGAGTTCGTGGGCTGACCTATCTTCAATTACCTACGAGCAGTACTTC	CAWSSWADLSSITYEQYF
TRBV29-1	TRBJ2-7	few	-	TGCAGCGTTGAGCTAGCAGCCTACGAGCAGTACTTC	CSVELAAYEQYF
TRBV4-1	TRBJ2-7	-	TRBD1	TGCGCCAGCAGCCAAGGGCTTAGGGACAGGGGGAAAACCTACGAGCAGTACTTC	CASSQGLRDRGKTYEQYF
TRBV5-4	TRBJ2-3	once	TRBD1	TGTGCCAGCAGCTTCGCGCGGGACAGGAGCACAGATACGCAGTATTTT	CASSFARDRSTDTQYF
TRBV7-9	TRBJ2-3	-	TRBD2	TGTGCCAGCAGCCCCCCAGAAACTAGCGGGGAACCAGATACGCAGTATTTT	CASSPPETSGEPDTQYF
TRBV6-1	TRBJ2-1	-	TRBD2	TGTGCCAGCAGTAGCGGGGCCTACAATGAGCAGTTCTTC	CASSSGAYNEQFF
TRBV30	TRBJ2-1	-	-	TGTGCCTGGAGTCCCCAGAGGAATGAGCAGTTCTTC	CAWSPQRNEQFF
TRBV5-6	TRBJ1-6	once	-	TGTGCCAGCAGCCCGGGACAACATAATTCACCCCTCCACTTT	CASSPGQHNSPLHF
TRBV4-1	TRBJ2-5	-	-	TGCGCCAGCAGCCAAGATTTCACAGGGTGGACCCAGTACTTC	CASSQDFTGWTQYF
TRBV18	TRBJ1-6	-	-	TGTGCCAGCTCGCCGGGAGGTACAGGGATGAGTTCACCCCTCCACTTT	CASSPGGTGMSSPLHF
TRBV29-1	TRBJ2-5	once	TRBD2	TGCAGCGTTGTTCGGCGGGGGACCTATGAAGAGACCCAGTACTTC	CSVVRRGTYEETQYF
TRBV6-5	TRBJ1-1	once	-	TGTGCCAGCGAGGGAGGGGGAAGGGCTGAAGCTTTCTTT	CASEGGGRAEAFF
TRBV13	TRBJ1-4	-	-	TGTGCCAGCAGCTTAGGGGGGAGAGGAGAAAAACTGTTTTTT	CASSLGGRGEKLFF
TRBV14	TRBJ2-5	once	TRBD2	TGTGCCAGCAGCCAAGGAGCGGGAGCAGAGACCCAGTACTTC	CASSQGAGAETQYF
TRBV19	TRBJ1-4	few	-	TGTGCCAGTAGTCAGGGGCCGCGGAGGGAAAAACTGTTTTTT	CASSQGPRREKLFF
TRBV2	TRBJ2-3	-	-	TGTGCCAGCAACGGAGGCACAGATACGCAGTATTTT	CASNGGTDTQYF
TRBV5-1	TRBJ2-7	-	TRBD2	TGCGCCAGCAGTAGCGGGAGTAGCTACGAGCAGTACTTC	CASSSGSSYEQYF
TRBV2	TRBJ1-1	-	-	TGTGCCAGCAGTGGATGGGGCAGGGATACTGAAGCTTTCTTT	CASSGWGRDTEAFF
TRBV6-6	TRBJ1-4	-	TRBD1	TGTGCCAGCAGCGACAGGGGAGCCGAAAAACTGTTTTTT	CASSDRGAEKLFF
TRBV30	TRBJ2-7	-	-	TGTGCCTGGAATATGGGCAGCTCCTACGAGCAGTACTTC	CAWNMGSSYEQYF
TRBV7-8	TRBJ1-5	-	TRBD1	TGTGCCAGCAGCCACCAGGGGGTGGGTCAGCCCCAGCATTTT	CASSHQGVGQPQHF
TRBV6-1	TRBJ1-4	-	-	TGTGCCACCAAATCACTCCCGGCGGCTCAAGAACTGTTTTTT	CATKSLPAAQELFF
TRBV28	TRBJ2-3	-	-	TGTGCCAGCAGTTTTGTACAGGGTGGCACAGATACGCAGTATTTT	CASSFVQGGTDTQYF
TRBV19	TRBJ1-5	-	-	TGTGCCAGTAGGGTCTTCTATAGCAATCAGCCCCAGCATTTT	CASRVFYSNQPQHF
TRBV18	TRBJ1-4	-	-	TGTGCCAGCTCACTTGGACGTGGGAGTGAAAAACTGTTTTTT	CASSLGRGSEKLFF
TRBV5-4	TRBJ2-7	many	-	TGTGCCAGCAGCACCACCCAGGGGTCAACCTACGAGCAGTACTTC	CASSTTQGSTYEQYF
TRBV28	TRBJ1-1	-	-	TGTGCCAGCAGTCTTAGGGCCGATTTGGGGACAATTGAAGCTTTCTTT	CASSLRADLGTIEAFF